The rows below give T cell receptor beta chains drawn from one sample of a study of T cell changes during pregnancy in multiple sclerosis. Assay: immunoSEQ multiplex PCR; the TCRdb copy retains only in-frame clones and omits some. The sample yields about 45,000 clones, around 93% seen once. Material: CD8+ T cells from peripheral blood mononuclear cells, obtained in the second trimester of pregnancy. The receptor source for this set is a female donor with multiple sclerosis, enrolled in a pregnancy study. CDR3s include the opening cysteine and the closing phenylalanine or tryptophan. D genes are given only for firm matches. Clone size is not always given. Where it is, it says once, few, many or a class for expanded clones.

d_call	clone_size	j_call	v_call	cdr3_nt	cdr3_aa
TRBD1	NA	TRBJ2-7	TRBV10-3	TGTGCCATCAGTGAACCCCCGGGACAGGGGGTTTCCTACGAGCAGTACTTC	CAISEPPGQGVSYEQYF
TRBD2	NA	TRBJ2-5	TRBV7-6	TGTGCCAGCAGCTTAGCGATAGCTAGCGGGGGGGAGACCCAGTACTTC	CASSLAIASGGETQYF
TRBD1	NA	TRBJ2-3	TRBV11-2	TGTGCCAGCAGCTTGGGTGGGACAGGGGGCGCAGATACGCAGTATTTT	CASSLGGTGGADTQYF
TRBD2	NA	TRBJ2-3	TRBV29-1	TGCAGCGTCATAGCGGGGCAAACAGATACGCAGTATTTT	CSVIAGQTDTQYF
TRBD1	NA	TRBJ1-5	TRBV19	TGTGCCAGTAGTATGGACAGGGGATCCAGTCAGCCCCAGCATTTT	CASSMDRGSSQPQHF
NA	NA	TRBJ2-4	TRBV11-2	TGTGCCAGCAGCCCAGAAGGGAGAGGGGCCAAAAACATTCAGTACTTC	CASSPEGRGAKNIQYF
TRBD1	NA	TRBJ2-7	TRBV4-3	TGCGCCAGCAGCCAAGAGGACAGGGGGGGATCCTACGAGCAGTACTTC	CASSQEDRGGSYEQYF
TRBD1	NA	TRBJ2-5	TRBV7-7	TGTGCCAGCAGCTTAGTTGGGGACAGGGAGACCCAGTACTTC	CASSLVGDRETQYF
NA	NA	TRBJ1-4	TRBV6-6	TGTGCCAGCAGTTACTCGAGTGCAACTAATGAAAAACTGTTTTTT	CASSYSSATNEKLFF
NA	NA	TRBJ2-7	TRBV7-8	TGTGCCAGCAGCTCTACCGGGACATGGGGGCTTTCCTACGAGCAGTACTTC	CASSSTGTWGLSYEQYF
NA	NA	TRBJ1-2	TRBV11-2	TGTGCCAGCAGCTTACCAGGGCTTAGAGGCTACACCTTC	CASSLPGLRGYTF
NA	medium-sized	TRBJ1-5	TRBV6-5	TGTGCCAGCAGTTACTCGAGAGGGATGGGAAATCAGCCCCAGCATTTT	CASSYSRGMGNQPQHF
TRBD1	NA	TRBJ1-5	TRBV6-6	TGTGCCAGCAGTTACTCTACCTCGGACAGGAATCAGCCCCAGCATTTT	CASSYSTSDRNQPQHF
TRBD2	NA	TRBJ2-1	TRBV6-4	TGTGCCAGCAGTGGTGCGGGGGGGTGGAATGAGCAGTTCTTC	CASSGAGGWNEQFF
NA	NA	TRBJ1-6	TRBV4-2	TGTGCCAGCAGCCCCTCGACGGGCCCGGGATCACCCCTCCACTTT	CASSPSTGPGSPLHF
TRBD1	NA	TRBJ2-1	TRBV18	TGTGCCAGCTCACCCGACAGGGGGGTATACAATGAGCAGTTCTTC	CASSPDRGVYNEQFF
TRBD1	NA	TRBJ1-1	TRBV27	TGTGCCAGCAGCTACGGGACAGGGAGAACTGAAGCTTTCTTT	CASSYGTGRTEAFF
NA	NA	TRBJ1-2	TRBV9	TGTGCCAGCAGCGCCACCTCTTCTACAGGAGCTAACTATGGCTACACCTTC	CASSATSSTGANYGYTF
NA	NA	TRBJ2-3	TRBV4-3	TGCGCCAGCAGCGCTCCCGGGGGAGATACGCAGTATTTT	CASSAPGGDTQYF
TRBD1	NA	TRBJ2-1	TRBV11-1	TGTGCCAGCAGCAAGGGGACAGGGTCTTACAATGAGCAGTTCTTC	CASSKGTGSYNEQFF
NA	NA	TRBJ2-7	TRBV9	TGTGCCAGCAGCCCCCGTTTCTCCTACGAGCAGTACTTC	CASSPRFSYEQYF
TRBD1	NA	TRBJ1-1	TRBV27	TGTGCCAGCAGTCCGATGACAGGGGTCCGAACTGAAGCTTTCTTT	CASSPMTGVRTEAFF
TRBD2	medium-sized	TRBJ2-1	TRBV6-4	TGTGCCAGCAGTGAACTAGCGGGGGGGCCAAATGAGCAGTTCTTC	CASSELAGGPNEQFF
NA	NA	TRBJ1-5	TRBV5-8	TGTGCCAGCAGCACTGGACAGAATAGCAATCAGCCCCAGCATTTT	CASSTGQNSNQPQHF
TRBD1	NA	TRBJ1-1	TRBV13	TGTGCCAGCAGTCGGGTCTTACCAGGGGGCACTGAAGCTTTCTTT	CASSRVLPGGTEAFF
TRBD1	NA	TRBJ1-1	TRBV7-3	TGTGCCAGCAGCAAGACAGGGGGGCTGATCACTGAAGCTTTCTTT	CASSKTGGLITEAFF